This entry features one T cell receptor (beta chain) sequence. The germline V gene has CDR1 SGHNT and CDR2 YENEEA. The CDR3 loop spans 17 amino acids. With 1 base removed from V and 1 base from J, the gap between germline ends came to 14 bases. The sample originates from a study of memory CD4+ T cells and cytomegalovirus serostatus. Single viable CD3+CD4+CD8-CD45RO+ cells were sorted as the memory CD4+ T cells. The assay was immunoSEQ multiplex PCR, and TCRdb's table has in-frame clones only and misses some. The data show roughly 76,000 clones, around four fifths seen once. The receptor's source is an adult in good health and CMV-seropositive. The chain carries TRBV11-3 and TRBJ1-3; no clear D gene. Sequencing used memory CD4+ T cells from blood. The CDR3 loop is CASSLAEGSVSGNTIYF. CDR3 sequence (DNA): TGTGCCAGCAGCTTAGCCGAGGGATCGGTTTCTGGAAACACCATATATTTT.